Following are 5 T cell receptor beta chains from one sample sequenced in a study of patients and donors after allogeneic stem cell transplantation. TCRdb itself ran the RT-PCR reads through MiXCR, one entry per CDR3 protein. The sample records under 200,000 distinct CDR3 sequences, approximately 30% being singletons. The sequenced sample was blood, either unsorted or a sorted T cell fraction (not recorded which). The receptor source for this set is a human donor who was either an allogeneic HSCT recipient or a stem cell or donor lymphocyte infusion donor (not recorded which). It is not recorded whose cells these are; they may come from a transplant donor.

The rearrangement links TRBV7-2 to TRBJ2-5, with a possible D match to TRBD1 (5 bases). CDR3 length: 13 residues. Germline-derived CDR1 and CDR2 are SGHTA and FQGNSA. V was clipped by 2 bases and J by 5 bases, with 9 bases between them. CDR3 sequence (DNA): TGTGCCAGCAGCTTACAGGGCTGGGAGACCCAGTACTTC. Translating gives CASSLQGWETQYF.

This sequence joins TRBV28 and TRBJ2-7, with D perhaps assigned TRBD1 or TRBD2 (5 bases each). Germline-derived CDR1 and CDR2 are MDHEN and SYDVKM. This CDR3 contains 12 residues. V was clipped by 6 bases and J by 9 bases, with 15 bases between them. The CDR3, as DNA: TGTGCCAGCAGCAGGGACGGGCCTACGCAGTACTTC. Protein sequence: CASSRDGPTQYF.

This clonotype was seen just once. The chain has TRBV9 and TRBJ2-1; 8 bases fit TRBD2. V lost 4 bases, J lost 4 bases, and 7 bases stayed unmatched. CDR1 and CDR2 (germline): SGDLS, YYNGEE. The CDR3 sequence is 15 residues long. CDR3 protein: CASSKLADAYNEQFF. CDR3 sequence (DNA): TGTGCCAGCAGCAAACTAGCGGACGCTTACAATGAGCAGTTCTTC.

This clonotype has just a few counts. The CDR3 sequence is CASSQELVAGRSEQFF. CDR3 nucleotide sequence: TGCGCCAGCAGCCAAGAATTGGTAGCGGGACGGAGTGAGCAGTTCTTC. The chain carries TRBV4-1 and TRBJ2-1; TRBD2 aligns across 8 bases. Germline V gene lookup returns CDR1 MGHRA and CDR2 YSYEKL. The CDR3 is 16 residues long. Losses at the gene ends were 0 bases for V and 9 bases for J; bases not matched to a gene: 10.

This clonotype has only a few counts. The V and J genes are TRBV12-3 or TRBV12-4 and TRBJ1-6, with a tentative D call TRBD1 (5 bases). The CDR3 spans 13 residues. V dropped 7 bases and J dropped 6 bases, with 10 bases sitting between them. CDR3 sequence: CASTLGGNSPLHF. CDR3 nucleotides: TGTGCCAGCACCCTCGGGGGTAATTCACCCCTCCACTTT.